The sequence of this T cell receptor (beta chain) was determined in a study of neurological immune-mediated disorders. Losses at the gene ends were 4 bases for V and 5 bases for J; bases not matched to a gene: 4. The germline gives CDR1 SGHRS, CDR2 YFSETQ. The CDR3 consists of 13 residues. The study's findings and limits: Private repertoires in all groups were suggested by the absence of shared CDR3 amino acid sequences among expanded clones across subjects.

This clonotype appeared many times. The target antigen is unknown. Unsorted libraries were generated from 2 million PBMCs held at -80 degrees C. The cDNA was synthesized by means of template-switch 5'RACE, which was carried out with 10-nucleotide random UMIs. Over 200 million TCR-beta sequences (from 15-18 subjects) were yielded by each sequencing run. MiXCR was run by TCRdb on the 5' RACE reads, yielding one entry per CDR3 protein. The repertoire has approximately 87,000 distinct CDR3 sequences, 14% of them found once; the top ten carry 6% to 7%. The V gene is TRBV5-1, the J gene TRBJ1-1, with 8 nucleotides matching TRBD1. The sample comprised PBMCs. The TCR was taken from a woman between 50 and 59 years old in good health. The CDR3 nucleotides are TGCGCCAGCAGCCTTCAGGGGGCAACTGAAGCTTTCTTT. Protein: CASSLQGATEAFF.